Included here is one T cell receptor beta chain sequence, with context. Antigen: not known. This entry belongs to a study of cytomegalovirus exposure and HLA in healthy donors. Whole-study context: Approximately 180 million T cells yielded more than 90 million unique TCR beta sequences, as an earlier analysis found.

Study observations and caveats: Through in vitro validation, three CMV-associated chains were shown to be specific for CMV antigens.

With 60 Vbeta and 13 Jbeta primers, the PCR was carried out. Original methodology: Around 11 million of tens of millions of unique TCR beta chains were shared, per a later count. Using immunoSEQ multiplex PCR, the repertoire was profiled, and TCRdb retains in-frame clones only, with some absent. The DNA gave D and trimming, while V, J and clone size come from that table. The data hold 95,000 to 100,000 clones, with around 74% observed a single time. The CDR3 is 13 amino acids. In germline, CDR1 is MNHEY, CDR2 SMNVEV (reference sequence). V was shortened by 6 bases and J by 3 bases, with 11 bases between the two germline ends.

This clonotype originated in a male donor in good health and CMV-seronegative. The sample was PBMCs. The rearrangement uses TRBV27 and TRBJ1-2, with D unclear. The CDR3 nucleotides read TGTGCCAGCAGCCGCAACCTAGACTATGGCTACACCTTC. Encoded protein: CASSRNLDYGYTF.